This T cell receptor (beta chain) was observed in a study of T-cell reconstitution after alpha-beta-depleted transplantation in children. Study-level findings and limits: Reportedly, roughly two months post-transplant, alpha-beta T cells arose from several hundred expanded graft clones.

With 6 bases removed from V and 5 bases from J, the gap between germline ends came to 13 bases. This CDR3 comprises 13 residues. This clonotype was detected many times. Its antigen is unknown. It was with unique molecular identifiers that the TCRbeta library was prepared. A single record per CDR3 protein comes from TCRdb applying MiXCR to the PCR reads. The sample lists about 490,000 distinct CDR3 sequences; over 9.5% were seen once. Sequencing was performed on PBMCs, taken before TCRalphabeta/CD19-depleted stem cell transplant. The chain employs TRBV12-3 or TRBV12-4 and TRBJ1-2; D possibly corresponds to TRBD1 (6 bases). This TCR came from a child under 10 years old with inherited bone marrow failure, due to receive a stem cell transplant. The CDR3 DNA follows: TGTGCCAGCAGCCCCGACAGGCCTTATGGCTACACCTTC. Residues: CASSPDRPYGYTF.